This T cell receptor beta chain appears in the sequencing data of a study of T cells in narcolepsy (dated by TCRdb to 2016 to 2019). As for the study more broadly: The study enrolled patients with narcolepsy type 1 or type 2 (NT1, NT2) together with healthy control donors. The study sought autoreactive T cells targeting hypocretin neuron self-antigens (hypocretin, TRIB2) in narcolepsy patients, using TCR Vbeta sequencing to track clonotypes in blood and CSF.

Memory CD4+ T cells were sorted ex vivo from peripheral blood of narcolepsy patients and healthy controls for TCR Vbeta sequencing. A remark on this clone: Which antigen it targets is not known. Per-base qualities were not stored, and no clone one base away is much larger.

The research as a whole found: Some blood memory CD4+ repertoires from patients and controls contained no sequences matching autoreactive T cell clones. Plots comparing CSF and blood CD4+ T cell clonotypes from the same patient highlighted HCRT-specific and TRIB2-specific autoreactive clonotypes. Numbers of sequenced blood memory CD4+ clonotypes were comparable, averaging roughly 40,000 in patients and more than 30,000 in controls. According to the report, autoreactive clonotypes were detected serially in the blood of the same patients and of different patients, but not in healthy controls.

Libraries were constructed by the immunoSEQ multiplex PCR assay. This is the immuneACCESS table as TCRdb keeps it, with only in-frame sequences that have V and J called. A part of the clones is gone; compared with another copy, unresolved V genes explain less than half, and the rest is unexplained. The sample table lists about 40,000 clones, around 88% of them with a count of one. Roughly 1.2% of the sample lies in the top ten. The CDR3 runs 15 residues from the cysteine to the phenylalanine. Only CDR3 DNA is held: 45 bases, read in frame from base 1. V gives up 4 bases and J gives up 0 bases, and the segment between their germline ends measures 7 bases. CDR1 and CDR2 are drawn from the germline V gene (reference sequence): MNHEY, SMNVEV.

This TCR was sampled from a human donor with narcolepsy. The sequence is built from TRBV27 and TRBJ2-6, with no D gene named confidently. The specimen sequenced was CD45RA- memory CD4+ T cells from PBMCs. Per the publication, the cell subset or site label means: memory T cells sorted ex vivo from peripheral blood. The CDR3 loop reads CASSSQTSGANVLTF. Read as DNA, the sequence is TGTGCCAGCAGTTCACAGACCTCTGGGGCCAACGTCCTGACTTTC.